Following are 12 T cell receptor beta chains from one sample sequenced in a study of Graves' ophthalmopathy and Graves' hyperthyroidism. The study amplified TCR beta CDR3 regions using RNA transcripts. An opening RT-PCR round employed HTBI primers and preceded a second-round multiplex PCR. TCRdb re-called the multiplex PCR reads through MiXCR, storing one row per CDR3 protein. The sample has over 500,000 distinct CDR3 sequences; around a fifth are singletons. The sample taken for sequencing was peripheral blood. The receptor source for this set is a woman aged 18-29 years with stable Graves' hyperthyroidism. Some clones in this sample may be carry-over from other donors' samples.

This clonotype was picked up many times. CDR3 in DNA: TGTGCCAGCAGTTTTGGATCCCGGGGGGACACTGAAGCTTTCTTT. Protein: CASSFGSRGDTEAFF. The V gene is TRBV28, the J gene TRBJ1-1; TRBD1 is a possible D gene (5 bases). The germline V gene encodes CDR1 MDHEN and CDR2 SYDVKM. This CDR3 has 15 residues. V lost 3 bases and J lost 3, with 14 bases in between.

This clonotype was counted many times. A junction end diverges from the germline sequence, so it may reflect a read error. V and J are TRBV7-3 and TRBJ2-7; the match to TRBD2 covers 12 bases. From germline, CDR1 is SGHTA and CDR2 FQGTGA. The CDR3 is 16 amino acids. The chain's CDR3 is CAGSLTATSGSYEQYF. The DNA of the CDR3 is TGTGCCGGCAGCTTAACGGCGACTAGCGGGAGCTACGAGCAGTACTTC.

This clonotype was recorded once. The chain carries TRBV15 and TRBJ2-3; 8 bases agree with TRBD2. Germline CDR1 is LNHNV and CDR2 is YYDKDF (reference sequence). This CDR3 is 17 amino acids long. Losses at the gene ends were 3 bases for V and 8 bases for J; bases not matched to a gene: 16. Here the CDR3 DNA reads TGTGCCACCAGCAGTAGGGGCGGGAGGTCCCCTGGTGGTACGCAGTATTTT. Protein: CATSSRGGRSPGGTQYF.

The chain recombines TRBV28 with TRBJ2-7, with no clear D. Germline assignment: CDR1 MDHEN and CDR2 SYDVKM. The CDR3 length is 13 residues. V gave up 2 bases and J gave up 2 bases, with 7 bases separating them. CDR3 in DNA: TGTGCCAGCAGTTTAGCGGAACCCTACGAGCAGTACTTC. Its protein product is CASSLAEPYEQYF.

This clonotype was counted ten times or more. V and J are TRBV19 and TRBJ1-1; D is unresolved. The germline V gene has CDR1 LNHDA and CDR2 SQIVND (reference sequence). V was trimmed by 5 bases and J by 3 bases, leaving 7 bases between them. This CDR3 spans 12 amino acids. The CDR3 sequence: CASSYAYTEAFF. Written as DNA, the CDR3 is TGTGCCAGTAGTTATGCGTACACTGAAGCTTTCTTT.

The rearrangement uses TRBV6-1 and TRBJ1-1; perhaps TRBD1 as D (6 bases). Trimming took 6 bases from V and 5 from J, leaving 19 bases between them. CDR3 length: 15 amino acids. Germline V gene sequence: CDR1 MNHNS, CDR2 SASEGT. The CDR3 DNA reads as TGTGCCAGCAGCCCACGAGGACAGTTGGGGACTGAAGCTTTCTTT. It codes for CASSPRGQLGTEAFF.

This clonotype was picked up many times. The chain employs TRBV18 and TRBJ1-1; no clear D gene. V lost 8 bases, J lost 4 bases, and 17 bases lay in between. The CDR3 is 14 residues long. Germline assignment: CDR1 KGHSH and CDR2 LQKENI. In DNA, the CDR3 is TGTGCCAGCGGAGAGGTCACAGTAGGCACTGAAGCTTTCTTT. This translates into CASGEVTVGTEAFF.

This clonotype was counted ten times or more. The chain links TRBV4-2 to TRBJ1-2; D perhaps matches TRBD1 (5 bases). Per the germline V gene, CDR1 is LGHNA and CDR2 is YNFKEQ. V shed 3 bases and J shed 6 bases, with 11 bases lying between them. The CDR3 is 13 amino acids. CDR3: CASSHGGDDGYTF. The CDR3 nucleotides are TGTGCCAGCAGCCATGGGGGGGATGATGGCTACACCTTC.

The CDR3 loop reads CASSQELATGGEQYF. For the CDR3, the DNA is TGTGCCAGCAGCCAAGAATTGGCGACGGGGGGGGAGCAGTACTTC. This sequence joins TRBV3-1 and TRBJ2-7, with 8 nucleotides matching TRBD2. Trimming cost V 0 bases and J 7 bases; bases outside gene matches: 8. This CDR3 is 15 amino acids long. Germline CDR1 LGHDT, CDR2 YNNKEL (reference sequence).

This clonotype was seen only a few times. The rearrangement links TRBV24-1 to TRBJ2-2, with TRBD1 matching over 7 bases. The J segment lost 0 bases and the V segment lost 7 bases, leaving 10 bases of the junction unmatched. Germline values: CDR1 KGHDR, CDR2 SFDVKD. CDR3 length: 17 amino acids. Here the CDR3 DNA reads TGTGCCACCAGCGATAGTGGACAGGCGCCGAACACCGGGGAGCTGTTTTTT. This codes for CATSDSGQAPNTGELFF.

The chain uses TRBV12-3 or TRBV12-4 and TRBJ2-5; 13 nucleotides align to TRBD2. This CDR3 has 16 residues. Unmatched junction bases numbered 9, after V lost 6 bases and J lost 5 bases. The CDR3 DNA is TGTGCCAGCAGCGGACTAGCGGGAGATCCAGGCGAGACCCAGTACTTC. Protein sequence: CASSGLAGDPGETQYF.

This clonotype has at least ten counts. This chain uses TRBV6-1 with TRBJ1-2; TRBD1 agrees at 7 bases. Germline CDR1 MNHNS, CDR2 SASEGT. The ends lost 4 bases at V and 4 bases at J; junction bases unmatched: 9. The CDR3 loop spans 15 amino acids. CDR3 in DNA: TGTGCCAGCAGTGGAACAGGGGCCAGGTTCTATGGCTACACCTTC. Translated, it gives CASSGTGARFYGYTF.